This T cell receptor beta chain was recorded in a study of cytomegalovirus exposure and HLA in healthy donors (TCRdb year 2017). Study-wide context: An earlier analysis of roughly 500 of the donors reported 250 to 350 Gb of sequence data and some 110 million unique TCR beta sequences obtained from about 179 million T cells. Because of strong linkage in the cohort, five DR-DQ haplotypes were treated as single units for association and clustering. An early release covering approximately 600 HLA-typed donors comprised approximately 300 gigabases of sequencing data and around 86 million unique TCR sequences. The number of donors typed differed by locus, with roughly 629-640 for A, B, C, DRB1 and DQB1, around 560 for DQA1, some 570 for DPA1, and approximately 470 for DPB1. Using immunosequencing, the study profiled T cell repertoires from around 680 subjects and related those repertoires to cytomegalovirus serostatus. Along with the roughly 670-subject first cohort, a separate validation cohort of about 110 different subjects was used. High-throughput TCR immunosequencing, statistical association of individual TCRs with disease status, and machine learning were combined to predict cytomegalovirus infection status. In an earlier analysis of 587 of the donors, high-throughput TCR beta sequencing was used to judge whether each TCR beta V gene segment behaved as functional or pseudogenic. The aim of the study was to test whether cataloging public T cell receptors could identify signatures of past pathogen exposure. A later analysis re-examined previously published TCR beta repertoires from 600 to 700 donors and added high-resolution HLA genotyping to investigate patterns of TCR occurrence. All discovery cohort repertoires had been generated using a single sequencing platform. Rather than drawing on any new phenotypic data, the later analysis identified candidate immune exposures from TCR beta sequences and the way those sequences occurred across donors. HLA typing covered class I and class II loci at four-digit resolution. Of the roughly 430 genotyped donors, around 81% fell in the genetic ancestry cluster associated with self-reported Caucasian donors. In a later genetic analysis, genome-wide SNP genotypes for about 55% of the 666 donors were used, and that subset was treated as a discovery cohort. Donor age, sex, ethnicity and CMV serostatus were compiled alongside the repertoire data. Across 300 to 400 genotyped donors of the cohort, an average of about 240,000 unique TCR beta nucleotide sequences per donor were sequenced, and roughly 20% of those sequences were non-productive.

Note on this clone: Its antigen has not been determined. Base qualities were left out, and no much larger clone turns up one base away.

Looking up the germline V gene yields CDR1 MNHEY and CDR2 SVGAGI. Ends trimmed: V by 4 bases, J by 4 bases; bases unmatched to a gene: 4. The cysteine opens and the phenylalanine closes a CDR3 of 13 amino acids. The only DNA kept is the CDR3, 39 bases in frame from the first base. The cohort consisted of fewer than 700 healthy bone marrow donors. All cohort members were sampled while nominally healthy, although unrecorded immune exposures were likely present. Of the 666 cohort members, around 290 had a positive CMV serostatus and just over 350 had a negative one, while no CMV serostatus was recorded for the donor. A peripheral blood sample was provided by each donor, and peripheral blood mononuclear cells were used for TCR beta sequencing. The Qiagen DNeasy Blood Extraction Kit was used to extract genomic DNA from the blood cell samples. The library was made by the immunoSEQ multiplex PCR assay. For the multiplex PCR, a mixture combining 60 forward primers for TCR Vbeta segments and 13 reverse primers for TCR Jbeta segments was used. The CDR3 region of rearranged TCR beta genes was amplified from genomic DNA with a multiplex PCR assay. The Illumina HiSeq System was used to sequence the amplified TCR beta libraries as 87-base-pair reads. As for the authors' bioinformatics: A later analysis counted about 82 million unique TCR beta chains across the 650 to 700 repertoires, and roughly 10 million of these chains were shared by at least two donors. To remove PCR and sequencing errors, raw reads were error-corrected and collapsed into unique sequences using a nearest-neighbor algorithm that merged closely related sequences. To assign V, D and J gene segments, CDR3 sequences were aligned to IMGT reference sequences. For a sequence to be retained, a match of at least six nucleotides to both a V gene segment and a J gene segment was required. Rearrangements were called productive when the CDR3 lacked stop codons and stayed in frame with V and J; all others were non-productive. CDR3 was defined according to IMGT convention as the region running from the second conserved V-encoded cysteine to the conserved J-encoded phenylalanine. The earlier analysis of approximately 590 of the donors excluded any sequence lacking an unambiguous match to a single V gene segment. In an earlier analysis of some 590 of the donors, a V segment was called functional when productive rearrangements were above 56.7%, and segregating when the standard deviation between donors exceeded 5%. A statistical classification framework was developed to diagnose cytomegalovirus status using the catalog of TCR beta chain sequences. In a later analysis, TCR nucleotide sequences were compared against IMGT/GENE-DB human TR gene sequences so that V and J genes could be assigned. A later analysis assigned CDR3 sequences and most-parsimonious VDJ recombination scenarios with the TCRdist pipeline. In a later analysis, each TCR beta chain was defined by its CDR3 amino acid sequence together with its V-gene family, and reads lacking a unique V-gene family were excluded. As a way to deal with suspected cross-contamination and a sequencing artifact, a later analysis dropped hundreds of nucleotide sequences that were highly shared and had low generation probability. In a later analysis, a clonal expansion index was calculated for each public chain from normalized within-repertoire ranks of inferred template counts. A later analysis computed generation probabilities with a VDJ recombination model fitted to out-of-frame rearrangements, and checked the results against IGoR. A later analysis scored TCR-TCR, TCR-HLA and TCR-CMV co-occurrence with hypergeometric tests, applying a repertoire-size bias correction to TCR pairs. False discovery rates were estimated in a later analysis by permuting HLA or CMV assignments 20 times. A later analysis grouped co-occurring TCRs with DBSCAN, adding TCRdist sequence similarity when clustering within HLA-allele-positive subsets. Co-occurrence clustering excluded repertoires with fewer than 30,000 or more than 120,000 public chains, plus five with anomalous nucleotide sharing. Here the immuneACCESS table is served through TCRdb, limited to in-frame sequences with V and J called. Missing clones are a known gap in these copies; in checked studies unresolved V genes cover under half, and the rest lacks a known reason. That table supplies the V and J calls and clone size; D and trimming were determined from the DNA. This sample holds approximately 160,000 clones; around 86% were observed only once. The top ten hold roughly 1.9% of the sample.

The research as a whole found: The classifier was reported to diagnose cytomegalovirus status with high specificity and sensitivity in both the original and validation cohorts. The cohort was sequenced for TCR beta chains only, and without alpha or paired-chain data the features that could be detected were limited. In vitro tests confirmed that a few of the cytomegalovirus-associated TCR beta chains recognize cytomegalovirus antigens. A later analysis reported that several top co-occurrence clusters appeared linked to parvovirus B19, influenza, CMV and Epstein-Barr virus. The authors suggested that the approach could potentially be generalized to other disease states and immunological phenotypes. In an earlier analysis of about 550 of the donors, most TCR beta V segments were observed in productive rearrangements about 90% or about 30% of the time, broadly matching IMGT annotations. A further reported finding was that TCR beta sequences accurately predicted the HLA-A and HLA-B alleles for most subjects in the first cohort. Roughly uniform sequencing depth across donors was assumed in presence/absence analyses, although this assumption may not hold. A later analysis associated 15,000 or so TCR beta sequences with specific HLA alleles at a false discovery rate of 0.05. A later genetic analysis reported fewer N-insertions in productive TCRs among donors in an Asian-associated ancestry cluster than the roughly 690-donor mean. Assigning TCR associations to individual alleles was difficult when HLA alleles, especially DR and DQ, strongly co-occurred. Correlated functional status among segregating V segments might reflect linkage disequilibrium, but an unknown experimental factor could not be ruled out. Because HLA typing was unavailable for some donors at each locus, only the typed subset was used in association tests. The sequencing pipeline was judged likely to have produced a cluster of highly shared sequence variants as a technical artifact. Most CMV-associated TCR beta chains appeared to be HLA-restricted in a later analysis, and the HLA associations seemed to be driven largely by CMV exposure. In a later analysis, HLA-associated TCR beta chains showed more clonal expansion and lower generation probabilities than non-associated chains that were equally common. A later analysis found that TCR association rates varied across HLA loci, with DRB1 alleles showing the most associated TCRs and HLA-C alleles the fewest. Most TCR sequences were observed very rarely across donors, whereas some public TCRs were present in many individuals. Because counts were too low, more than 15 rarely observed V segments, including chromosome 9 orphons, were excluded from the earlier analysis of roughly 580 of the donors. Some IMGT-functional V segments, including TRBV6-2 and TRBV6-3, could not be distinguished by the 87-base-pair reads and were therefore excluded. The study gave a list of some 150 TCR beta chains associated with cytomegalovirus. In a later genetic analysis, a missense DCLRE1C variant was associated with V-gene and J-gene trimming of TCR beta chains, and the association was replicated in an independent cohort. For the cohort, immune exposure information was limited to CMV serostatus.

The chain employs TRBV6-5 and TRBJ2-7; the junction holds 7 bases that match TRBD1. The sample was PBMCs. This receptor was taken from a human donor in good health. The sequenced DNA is TGTGCCAGCAGTTCGCGACAGGGATACGAGCAGTACTTC. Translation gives CASSSRQGYEQYF.